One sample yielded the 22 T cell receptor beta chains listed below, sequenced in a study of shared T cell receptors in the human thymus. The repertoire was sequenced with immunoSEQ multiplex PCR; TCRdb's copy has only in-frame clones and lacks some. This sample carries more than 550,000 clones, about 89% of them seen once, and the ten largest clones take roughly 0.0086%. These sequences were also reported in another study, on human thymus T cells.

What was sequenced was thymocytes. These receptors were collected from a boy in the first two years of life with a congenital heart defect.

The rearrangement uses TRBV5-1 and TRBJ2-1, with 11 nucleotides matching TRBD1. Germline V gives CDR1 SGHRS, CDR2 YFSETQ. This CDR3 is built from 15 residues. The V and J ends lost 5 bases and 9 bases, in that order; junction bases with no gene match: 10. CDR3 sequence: CASSKGTGGFVEQFF. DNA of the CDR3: TGCGCCAGCAGTAAAGGGACAGGGGGTTTCGTTGAGCAGTTCTTC.

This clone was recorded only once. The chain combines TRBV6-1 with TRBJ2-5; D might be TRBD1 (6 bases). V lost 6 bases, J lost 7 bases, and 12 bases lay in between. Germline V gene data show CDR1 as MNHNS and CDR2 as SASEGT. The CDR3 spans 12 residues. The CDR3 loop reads CASSNKTGTQYF. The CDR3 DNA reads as TGTGCCAGCAGCAACAAGACAGGGACCCAGTACTTC.

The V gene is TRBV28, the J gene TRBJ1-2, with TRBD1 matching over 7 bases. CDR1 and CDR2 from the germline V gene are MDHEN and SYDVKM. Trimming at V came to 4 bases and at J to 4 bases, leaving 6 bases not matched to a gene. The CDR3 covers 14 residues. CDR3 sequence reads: CASSSPGQFYGYTF. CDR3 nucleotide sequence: TGTGCCAGCAGTTCCCCGGGACAGTTCTATGGCTACACCTTC.

CDR3 region: CSVEDKRGGANTGELFF. The CDR3 region has the DNA TGCAGCGTTGAAGATAAGCGGGGGGGGGCGAACACCGGGGAGCTGTTTTTT. This chain joins TRBV29-1 and TRBJ2-2, with 10 positions matching TRBD2. The CDR3 is 17 amino acids. Germline values: CDR1 SQVTM, CDR2 ANQGSEA. V was pared by 0 bases and J by 0 bases, with 4 bases of the junction left unmatched.

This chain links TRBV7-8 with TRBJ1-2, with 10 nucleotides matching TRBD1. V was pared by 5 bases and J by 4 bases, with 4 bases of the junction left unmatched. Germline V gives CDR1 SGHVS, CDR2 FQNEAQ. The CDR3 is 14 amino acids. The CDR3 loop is CASSGDRGGYGYTF. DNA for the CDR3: TGTGCCAGCAGCGGGGACAGGGGAGGCTATGGCTACACCTTC.

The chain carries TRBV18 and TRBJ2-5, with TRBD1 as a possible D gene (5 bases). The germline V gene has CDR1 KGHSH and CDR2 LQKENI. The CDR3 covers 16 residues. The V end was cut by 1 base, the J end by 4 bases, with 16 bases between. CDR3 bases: TGTGCCAGCTCACCACAGGGGCAGGGAAGGCGAGAGACCCAGTACTTC. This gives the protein CASSPQGQGRRETQYF.

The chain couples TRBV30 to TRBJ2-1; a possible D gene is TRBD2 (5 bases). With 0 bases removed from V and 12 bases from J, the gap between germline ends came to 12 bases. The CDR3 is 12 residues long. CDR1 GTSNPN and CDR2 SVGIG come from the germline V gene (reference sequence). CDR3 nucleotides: TGTGCCTGGAGTGTACCCGGAGGATCGCAGTTCTTC. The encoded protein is CAWSVPGGSQFF.

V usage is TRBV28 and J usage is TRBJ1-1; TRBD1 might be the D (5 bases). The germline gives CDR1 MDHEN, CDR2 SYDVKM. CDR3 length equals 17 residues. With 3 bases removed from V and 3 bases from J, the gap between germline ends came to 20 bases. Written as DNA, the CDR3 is TGTGCCAGCAGTTTCCCCGTAGGGGTGAAAAGGGACACTGAAGCTTTCTTT. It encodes CASSFPVGVKRDTEAFF.

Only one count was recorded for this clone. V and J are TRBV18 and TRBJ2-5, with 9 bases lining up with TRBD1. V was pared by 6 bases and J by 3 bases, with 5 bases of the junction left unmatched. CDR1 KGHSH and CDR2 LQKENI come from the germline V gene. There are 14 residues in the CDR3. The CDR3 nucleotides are TGTGCCAGCTCCCGAGACAGGGGGGAAGAGACCCAGTACTTC. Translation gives CASSRDRGEETQYF.

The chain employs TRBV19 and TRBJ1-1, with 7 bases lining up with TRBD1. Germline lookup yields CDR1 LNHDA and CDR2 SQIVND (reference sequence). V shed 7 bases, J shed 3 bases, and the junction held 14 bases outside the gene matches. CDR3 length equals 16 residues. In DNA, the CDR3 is TGTGCCAGTATGAAGGCGTGGGCAGGGGGTTACACTGAAGCTTTCTTT. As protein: CASMKAWAGGYTEAFF. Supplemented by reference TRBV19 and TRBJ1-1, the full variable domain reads DGGITQSPKYLFRKEGQNVTLSCEQNLNHDAMYWYRQDPGQGLRLIYYSQIVNDFQKGDIAEGYSVSREKKESFPLTVTSAQKNPTAFYLCASMKAWAGGYTEAFFGQGTRLTVV.

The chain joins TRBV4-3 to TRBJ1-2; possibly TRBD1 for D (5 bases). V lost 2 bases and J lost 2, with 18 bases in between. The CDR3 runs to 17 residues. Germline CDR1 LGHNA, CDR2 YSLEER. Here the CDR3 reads CASSQTDPPGRNYGYTF. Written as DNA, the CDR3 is TGCGCCAGCAGCCAAACGGACCCCCCAGGGAGGAACTATGGCTACACCTTC.

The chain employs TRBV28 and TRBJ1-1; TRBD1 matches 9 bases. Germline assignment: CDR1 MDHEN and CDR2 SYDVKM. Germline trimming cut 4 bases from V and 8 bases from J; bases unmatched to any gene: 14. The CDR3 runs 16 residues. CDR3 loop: CASSYGTGTGFPEAFF. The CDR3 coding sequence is TGTGCCAGCAGTTACGGAACCGGGACAGGGTTCCCAGAAGCTTTCTTT. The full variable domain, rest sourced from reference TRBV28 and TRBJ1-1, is DVKVTQSSRYLVKRTGEKVFLECVQDMDHENMFWYRQDPGLGLRLIYFSYDVKMKEKGDIPEGYSVSREKKERFSLILESASTNQTSMYLCASSYGTGTGFPEAFFGQGTRLTVV.

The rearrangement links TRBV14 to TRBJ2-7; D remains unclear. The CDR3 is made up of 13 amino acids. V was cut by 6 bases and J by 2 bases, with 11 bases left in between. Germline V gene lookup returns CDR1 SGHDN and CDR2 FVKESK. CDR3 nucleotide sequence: TGTGCCAGCAGGGCGACATCCACCTACGAGCAGTACTTC. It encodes CASRATSTYEQYF.

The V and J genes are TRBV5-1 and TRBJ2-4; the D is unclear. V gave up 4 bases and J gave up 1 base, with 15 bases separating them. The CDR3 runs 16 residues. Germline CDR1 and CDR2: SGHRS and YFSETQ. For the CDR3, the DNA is TGCGCCAGCAGCGCCGGCCCCTACGGGGCCAAAAACATTCAGTACTTC. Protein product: CASSAGPYGAKNIQYF. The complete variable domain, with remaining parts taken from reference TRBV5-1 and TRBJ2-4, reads KAGVTQTPRYLIKTRGQQVTLSCSPISGHRSVSWYQQTPGQGLQFLFEYFSETQRNKGNFPGRFSGRQFSNSRSEMNVSTLELGDSALYLCASSAGPYGAKNIQYFGAGTRLSVL.

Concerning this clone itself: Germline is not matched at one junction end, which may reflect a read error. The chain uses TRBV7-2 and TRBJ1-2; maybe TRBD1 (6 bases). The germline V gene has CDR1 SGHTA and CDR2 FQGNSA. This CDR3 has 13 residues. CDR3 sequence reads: CASSLVGATGQSF. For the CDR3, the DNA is TGTGCCAGCAGCTTAGTAGGGGCGACAGGACAATCTTTC.

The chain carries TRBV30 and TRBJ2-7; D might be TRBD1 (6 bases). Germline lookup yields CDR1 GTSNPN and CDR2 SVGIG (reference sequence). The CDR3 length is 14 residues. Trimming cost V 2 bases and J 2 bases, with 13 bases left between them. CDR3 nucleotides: TGTGCCTGGAGTCCCCCGGGACATCCCTACGAGCAGTACTTC. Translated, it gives CAWSPPGHPYEQYF.

CDR3 in DNA: TGTGCCAGCAGCTCGGCACCCACCGGAAGGGGGTATAGCAATCAGCCCCAGCATTTT. It codes for CASSSAPTGRGYSNQPQHF. The J gene is TRBJ1-5, the V gene TRBV5-5; weak D call: TRBD1 (6 bases). CDR3 length: 19 residues. With 3 bases removed from V and 0 bases from J, the gap between germline ends came to 22 bases. Germline CDR1 reads SGHKS; CDR2 reads YYEKEE (reference sequence). The entire variable domain, with the rest obtained from reference TRBV5-5 and TRBJ1-5, is as follows: DAGVTQSPTHLIKTRGQQVTLRCSPISGHKSVSWYQQVLGQGPQFIFQYYEKEERGRGNFPDRFSARQFPNYSSELNVNALLLGDSALYLCASSSAPTGRGYSNQPQHFGDGTRLSIL.

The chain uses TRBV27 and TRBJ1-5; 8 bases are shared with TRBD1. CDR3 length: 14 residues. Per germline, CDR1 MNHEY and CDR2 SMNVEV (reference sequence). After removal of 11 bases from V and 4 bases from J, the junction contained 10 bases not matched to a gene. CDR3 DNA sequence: TGTGCCTCCAAGGGCAGGGGGCTTAATCAGCCCCAGCATTTT. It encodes CASKGRGLNQPQHF.

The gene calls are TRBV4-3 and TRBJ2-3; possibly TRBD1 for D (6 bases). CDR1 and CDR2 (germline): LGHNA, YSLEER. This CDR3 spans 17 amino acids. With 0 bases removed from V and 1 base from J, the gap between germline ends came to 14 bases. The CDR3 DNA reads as TGCGCCAGCAGCCAAGACTCCTTCAGGGGAGGCACAGATACGCAGTATTTT. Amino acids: CASSQDSFRGGTDTQYF.

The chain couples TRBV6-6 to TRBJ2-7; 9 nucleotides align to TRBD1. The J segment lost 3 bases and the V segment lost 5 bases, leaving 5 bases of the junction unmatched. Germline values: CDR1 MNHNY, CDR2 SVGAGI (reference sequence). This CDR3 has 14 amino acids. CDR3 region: CASSRDRDYYEQYF. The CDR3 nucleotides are TGTGCCAGCAGTCGGGACAGGGACTACTACGAGCAGTACTTC.

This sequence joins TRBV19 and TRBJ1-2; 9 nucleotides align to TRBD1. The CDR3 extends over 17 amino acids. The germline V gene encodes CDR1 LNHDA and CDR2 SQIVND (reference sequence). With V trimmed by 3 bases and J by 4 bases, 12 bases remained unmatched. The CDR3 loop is CASSIGDRASRTYGYTF. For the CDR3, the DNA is TGTGCCAGTAGTATTGGGGACAGGGCCTCGCGGACCTATGGCTACACCTTC.

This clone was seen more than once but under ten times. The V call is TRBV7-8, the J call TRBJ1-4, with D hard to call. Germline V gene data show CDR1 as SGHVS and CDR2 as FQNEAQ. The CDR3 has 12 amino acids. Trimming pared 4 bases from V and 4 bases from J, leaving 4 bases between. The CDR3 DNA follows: TGTGCCAGCAGCTCCCTTAATGAAAAACTGTTTTTT. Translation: CASSSLNEKLFF.